This passage covers 5 T cell receptor beta chains from one sample sequenced in a study of blood T cell repertoires in COVID-19. Method: immunoSEQ multiplex PCR; TCRdb's copy keeps in-frame clones and lacks some. Of about 250,000 clones listed, about 83% were seen once; the top ten hold roughly 5.2%. Sequencing input: peripheral blood. These receptors came from a woman older than 75 with COVID-19, enrolled during active disease.

The V call is TRBV12-3 or TRBV12-4, the J call TRBJ2-5; 7 nucleotides agree with TRBD2. Trimming at V came to 2 bases and at J to 9 bases, leaving 6 bases not matched to a gene. This CDR3 region has 13 residues. In DNA form, the CDR3 reads TGTGCCAGCAGTTTACTGACAGCGGGACCCCAGTACTTC. Translation gives CASSLLTAGPQYF.

The genes are TRBV6-1 and TRBJ1-6; 7 bases map to TRBD1. Germline assignment: CDR1 MNHNS and CDR2 SASEGT. The CDR3 is made up of 15 amino acids. Trimming removed 1 base from V and 10 bases from J; junction bases left unmatched: 7. Here the CDR3 DNA reads TGTGCCAGCAGTGAAGTAGGGGGCGGTAGCTCACCCCTCCACTTT. Translation: CASSEVGGGSSPLHF.

The J gene is TRBJ2-7, the V gene TRBV4-1, with 8 bases that match TRBD2. The length of the CDR3 is 15 residues. The V segment lost 1 base and the J segment 3 bases; nucleotides outside the gene matches: 5. Germline V gene data show CDR1 as MGHRA and CDR2 as YSYEKL. CDR3 loop: CASSQVLLAGYEQYF. The CDR3 coding sequence is TGCGCCAGCAGCCAAGTCCTTCTAGCGGGCTACGAGCAGTACTTC.

The J gene is TRBJ1-4, the V gene TRBV4-3; D is unclear. This CDR3 comprises 17 residues. V was clipped by 1 base and J by 7 bases, with 19 bases between them. Looked up from germline, CDR1 is LGHNA and CDR2 is YSLEER. The CDR3 DNA reads as TGCGCCAGCAGCCAAGGACGTGGCGGGCAGGTCGGTGAAAAACTGTTTTTT. Translation: CASSQGRGGQVGEKLFF.

The CDR3 DNA sequence: TGTGCCAGCAGTTTATCCACCTATAATTCACCCCTCCACTTT. Translated: CASSLSTYNSPLHF. This rearrangement joins TRBV27 to TRBJ1-6, with D uncertain. Germline values: CDR1 MNHEY, CDR2 SMNVEV (reference sequence). The CDR3 totals 14 residues. Deletions cut 0 bases from V and 2 bases from J, with 2 bases between.